These 14 T cell receptor beta chains share one sample of origin, sequenced in a study of T-cell memory formation after mild COVID-19. TCRdb processed the 5' RACE reads anew with MiXCR; each CDR3 protein has one entry. Among fewer than 450,000 distinct CDR3 sequences, 21% were seen once, and the ten largest hold around 12%. The sequencing input was PBMCs or a T cell subset sorted from them (not recorded which). Receptors were obtained from an adult woman who had mild COVID-19 (a few samples of this study predate the infection). Cell type and time point are not known.

This clonotype was detected many times. The rearrangement uses TRBV5-1 and TRBJ1-5; 7 bases agree with TRBD1. Per the germline V gene, CDR1 is SGHRS and CDR2 is YFSETQ. With V trimmed by 4 bases and J by 4 bases, 5 bases remained unmatched. The CDR3 is 14 amino acids. The CDR3 is CASSPTGSNQPQHF. CDR3 DNA: TGCGCCAGCAGCCCGACAGGGTCGAATCAGCCCCAGCATTTT.

This clonotype has a handful of counts. V is TRBV4-3 and J is TRBJ1-6; no definite D call. CDR1 LGHNA and CDR2 YSLEER come from the germline V gene. This CDR3 is built from 14 residues. Trimming shortened V by 0 bases and J by 8 bases, and 8 bases separated the two germline ends. The CDR3 bases are TGCGCCAGCAGCCAAGACTCTGGGGATTCACCCCTCCACTTT. Translating it yields CASSQDSGDSPLHF.

J is TRBJ2-3 and V is TRBV7-2; the match to TRBD1 covers 7 bases. Germline V CDR1 and CDR2: SGHTA, FQGNSA. The CDR3 is made up of 16 amino acids. The V segment lost 4 bases and the J segment 0 bases; nucleotides outside the gene matches: 7. The CDR3 DNA sequence: TGTGCCAGCAGCTCAAGACAGGGAACTAGCACAGATACGCAGTATTTT. The encoded protein is CASSSRQGTSTDTQYF.

This chain connects TRBV6-8 to TRBJ2-3, with unresolved D. The CDR3 runs to 16 residues. In germline, CDR1 is MNHGY, CDR2 SAAAGT. Trimming removed 0 bases from V and 0 bases from J, with 10 bases in between. The DNA for the CDR3 is TGTGCCAGCAGTTACTCGTACACTTTTAGCACAGATACGCAGTATTTT. It encodes CASSYSYTFSTDTQYF.

This clonotype appeared a few times. The CDR3 reads CASSPGQAGNTEAFF. CDR3 sequence (DNA): TGTGCCAGCAGCCCCGGACAGGCGGGTAACACTGAAGCTTTCTTT. This chain links TRBV12-3 or TRBV12-4 with TRBJ1-1; the match to TRBD1 covers 7 bases. The CDR3 loop spans 15 amino acids. After removal of 6 bases from V and 2 bases from J, the junction contained 9 bases not matched to a gene.

J is TRBJ2-2 and V is TRBV6-2 or TRBV6-3, with 7 bases identical to TRBD1. The CDR3 length is 16 residues. After removal of 6 bases from V and 1 base from J, the junction contained 8 bases not matched to a gene. Germline CDR1 reads MNHEY; CDR2 reads SVGEGT. The CDR3 nucleotides read TGTGCCAGCAGGCCCCCGGGACAGAAGAACACCGGGGAGCTGTTTTTT. Translated: CASRPPGQKNTGELFF.

This sequence joins TRBV27 and TRBJ2-7; 7 nucleotides agree with TRBD2. The J segment lost 2 bases and the V segment lost 6 bases, leaving 10 bases of the junction unmatched. This CDR3 comprises 15 residues. In germline, CDR1 is MNHEY, CDR2 SMNVEV (reference sequence). The CDR3 region is CASSSARRETYEQYF. The CDR3 DNA reads as TGTGCCAGCAGCTCTGCGCGGCGGGAGACCTACGAGCAGTACTTC.

This clonotype was recorded at least ten times. The chain has TRBV10-2 and TRBJ2-1, with D unresolved. This CDR3 contains 15 residues. V was pared by 5 bases and J by 5 bases, with 16 bases between. CDR1 WSHSY and CDR2 SAAADI come from the germline V gene. The DNA for the CDR3 is TGCGCCAGCAGTAGACCCGGGCTAGACCACAATGAGCAGTTCTTC. Its translation is CASSRPGLDHNEQFF.

This clonotype turned up a few times. The chain is built from TRBV2 and TRBJ1-1; TRBD1 agrees at 8 bases. Unmatched junction bases numbered 6, after V lost 7 bases and J lost 8 bases. Germline V gene sequence: CDR1 SNHLY, CDR2 FYNNEI. This CDR3 has 12 residues. CDR3 sequence (DNA): TGTGCCAGCATTATGGACAGGGCCGAAGCTTTCTTT. Residues: CASIMDRAEAFF.

This clonotype was counted ten times or more. The chain employs TRBV25-1 and TRBJ1-1; TRBD1 is a possible D gene (5 bases). The germline V gene has CDR1 MGHDK and CDR2 SYGVNS. V was trimmed by 8 bases and J by 1 base, leaving 20 bases between them. The CDR3 is 16 amino acids. The CDR3 DNA reads as TGTGCCAGCCGAGATCTACGAGGTGGGGGGAACACTGAAGCTTTCTTT. Encoded protein: CASRDLRGGGNTEAFF. Using reference TRBV25-1 and TRBJ1-1 for the parts outside the CDR3, the full variable domain is EADIYQTPRYLVIGTGKKITLECSQTMGHDKMYWYQQDPGMELHLIHYSYGVNSTEKGDLSSESTVSRIRTEHFPLTLESARPSHTSQYLCASRDLRGGGNTEAFFGQGTRLTVV.

The rearrangement links TRBV24-1 to TRBJ2-2, with D unclear. Germline CDR1 is KGHDR and CDR2 is SFDVKD. V dropped 10 bases and J dropped 4 bases, with 21 bases sitting between them. CDR3 length: 16 amino acids. CDR3 in DNA: TGTGCCACATCGACCCAAACCCCCCCCACCACCGGGGAGCTGTTTTTT. Translation: CATSTQTPPTTGELFF.

This clonotype was picked up a small number of times. The chain joins TRBV11-2 to TRBJ2-1; a possible D gene is TRBD2 (6 bases). This CDR3 has 14 amino acids. Trimming shortened V by 3 bases and J by 8 bases, and 14 bases separated the two germline ends. Germline assignment: CDR1 SGHAT and CDR2 FQNNGV. CDR3 in DNA: TGTGCCAGCAGCTTTAGGGTAGCGGCCGATGAGCAGTTCTTC. Translating gives CASSFRVAADEQFF.

This clonotype was recorded a few times. CDR3: CSAVDLRQFF. For the CDR3, the DNA is TGCAGTGCTGTAGATCTGCGGCAGTTCTTC. This chain links TRBV20-1 with TRBJ2-1; D unclear. In germline, CDR1 is DFQATT, CDR2 SNEGSKA (reference sequence). The CDR3 covers 10 residues. Between the trimmed V and J ends, which lost 5 bases and 12 bases, there was a span of 11 bases.

V gene TRBV6-5 combines with J gene TRBJ2-7, with TRBD1 matching over 9 bases. CDR1 and CDR2 (germline): MNHEY, SVGAGI. J gave up 6 bases and V 4 bases, and 4 bases lay outside the gene matches. The CDR3 length is 13 residues. CDR3 bases: TGTGCCAGCAGTTTAAACAGGGGGCGCGAGCAGTACTTC. Translation: CASSLNRGREQYF.